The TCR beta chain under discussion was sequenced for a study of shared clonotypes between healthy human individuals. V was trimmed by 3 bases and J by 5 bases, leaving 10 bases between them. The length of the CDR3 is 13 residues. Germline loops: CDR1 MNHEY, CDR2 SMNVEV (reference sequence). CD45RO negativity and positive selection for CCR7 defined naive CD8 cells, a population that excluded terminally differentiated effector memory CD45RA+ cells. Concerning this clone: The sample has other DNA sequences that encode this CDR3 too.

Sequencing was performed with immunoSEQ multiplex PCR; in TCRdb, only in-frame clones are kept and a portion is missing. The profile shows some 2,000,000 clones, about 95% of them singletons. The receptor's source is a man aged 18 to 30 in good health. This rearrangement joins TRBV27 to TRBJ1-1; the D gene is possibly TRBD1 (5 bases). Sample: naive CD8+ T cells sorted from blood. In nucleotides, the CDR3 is TGTGCCAGCAGTTTGGGGGGAGGAACTGAAGCTTTCTTT. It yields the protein CASSLGGGTEAFF.